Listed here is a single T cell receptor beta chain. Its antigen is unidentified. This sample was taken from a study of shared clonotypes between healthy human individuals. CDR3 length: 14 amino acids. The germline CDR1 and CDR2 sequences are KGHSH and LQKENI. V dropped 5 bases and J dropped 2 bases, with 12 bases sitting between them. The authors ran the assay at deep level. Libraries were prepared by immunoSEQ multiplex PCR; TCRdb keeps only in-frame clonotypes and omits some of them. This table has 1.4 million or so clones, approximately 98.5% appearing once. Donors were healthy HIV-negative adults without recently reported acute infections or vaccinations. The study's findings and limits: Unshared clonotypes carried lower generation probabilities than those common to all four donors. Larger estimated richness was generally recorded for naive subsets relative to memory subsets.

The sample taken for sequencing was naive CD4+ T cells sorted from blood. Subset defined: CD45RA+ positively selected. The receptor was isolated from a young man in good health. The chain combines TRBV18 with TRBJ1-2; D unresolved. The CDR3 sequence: CASSDTSLNYGYTF. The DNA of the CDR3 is TGTGCCAGCTCAGACACCTCCCTCAACTATGGCTACACCTTC. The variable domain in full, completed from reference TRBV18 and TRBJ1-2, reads NAGVMQNPRHLVRRRGQEARLRCSPMKGHSHVYWYRQLPEEGLKFMVYLQKENIIDESGMPKERFSAEFPKEGPSILRIQQVVRGDSAAYFCASSDTSLNYGYTFGSGTRLTVV.